Listed here are 32 T cell receptor beta chains from one sample, sequenced in a study of cytomegalovirus exposure and HLA in healthy donors. Primers included in the PCR were 60 Vbeta and 13 Jbeta primers. TCRdb's table, derived via immunoSEQ multiplex PCR, lists solely in-frame clones and lacks some. The profile shows 170,000 or so clones, 80% of them singletons. Input material: PBMCs. Source of these receptors: a man aged 30 to 45 in good health and CMV-seropositive.

The rearrangement joins TRBV19 to TRBJ2-1; perhaps TRBD1 as D (6 bases). The CDR3 has 17 amino acids. Trimming removed 3 bases at V and 1 base at J, with 16 bases between. Germline loops: CDR1 LNHDA, CDR2 SQIVND (reference sequence). The CDR3: CASSIFLTGRSYNEQFF. In nucleotides, the CDR3 is TGTGCCAGTAGTATTTTCTTGACAGGTCGGTCCTACAATGAGCAGTTCTTC. The variable domain in full, completed from reference TRBV19 and TRBJ2-1, reads DGGITQSPKYLFRKEGQNVTLSCEQNLNHDAMYWYRQDPGQGLRLIYYSQIVNDFQKGDIAEGYSVSREKKESFPLTVTSAQKNPTAFYLCASSIFLTGRSYNEQFFGPGTRLTVL.

This clone was detected only a few times. The chain is built from TRBV28 and TRBJ1-2; 8 bases line up with TRBD1. V was pared by 2 bases and J by 2 bases, with 4 bases of the junction left unmatched. This CDR3 is 15 amino acids long. Germline V CDR1 and CDR2: MDHEN, SYDVKM. The CDR3 sequence: CASSLIRGLNYGYTF. The CDR3 coding sequence is TGTGCCAGCAGTTTAATCAGGGGGCTAAACTATGGCTACACCTTC.

J is TRBJ2-7 and V is TRBV9, with D maybe TRBD2 (5 bases). This CDR3 is 16 amino acids long. Deletions cut 4 bases from V and 2 bases from J, with 19 bases between. Germline CDR1 reads SGDLS; CDR2 reads YYNGEE. CDR3: CASSPFATSFAYEQYF. The CDR3 bases are TGTGCCAGCAGCCCTTTTGCAACTAGTTTTGCCTACGAGCAGTACTTC.

This rearrangement joins TRBV9 to TRBJ2-3; TRBD1 aligns across 9 bases. Germline loops: CDR1 SGDLS, CDR2 YYNGEE. After removal of 3 bases from V and 3 bases from J, the junction contained 8 bases not matched to a gene. This CDR3 has 16 amino acids. The CDR3 region is CASSALPGQGTDTQYF. The CDR3 region has the DNA TGTGCCAGCAGCGCATTACCGGGACAGGGTACAGATACGCAGTATTTT.

The gene calls are TRBV19 and TRBJ1-4, with 10 bases aligning to TRBD1. The CDR3 is 19 amino acids. V shed 10 bases and J 3 bases; nucleotides not matched to a gene: 20. In germline, CDR1 is LNHDA, CDR2 SQIVND (reference sequence). In DNA form, the CDR3 reads TGTGCCAACCCCAAATACTACCTAGGACAGGGGGAACCTAATGAAAAACTGTTTTTT. This gives the protein CANPKYYLGQGEPNEKLFF.

This clone has just a few counts. Other DNA sequences within the sample encode an identical CDR3. The CDR3 DNA is TGTGCCAGCAGCCGACAGTCCTCTGGGGCCAACGTCCTGACTTTC. It translates to CASSRQSSGANVLTF. The rearrangement uses TRBV6-5 and TRBJ2-6; TRBD1 might be the D (5 bases). Trimming removed 6 bases at V and 0 bases at J, with 9 bases between. Germline CDR1 reads MNHEY; CDR2 reads SVGAGI. The CDR3 has 15 amino acids.

The chain links TRBV6-4 to TRBJ2-3, with TRBD2 matching 11 bases. CDR3 length: 15 residues. J was trimmed by 4 bases and V by 5 bases; bases with no gene match: 5. The germline gives CDR1 MRHNA, CDR2 SNTAGT. As DNA, the CDR3 is TGTGCCAGCAGTCCGACTAGCGGGGTCTCAGATACGCAGTATTTT. It codes for CASSPTSGVSDTQYF.

CDR3 protein: CASSLVGTTAQLNTEAFF. The CDR3 DNA sequence: TGTGCCAGCAGCTTAGTCGGAACGACAGCACAATTGAACACTGAAGCTTTCTTT. The chain links TRBV11-2 to TRBJ1-1, with D possibly being TRBD1 (5 bases). The CDR3 is made up of 18 amino acids. CDR1 and CDR2 from the germline V gene are SGHAT and FQNNGV. Trimming left V 1 base short and J 0 bases short, with 18 bases between.

The rearrangement links TRBV27 to TRBJ1-2; D is perhaps TRBD1 (5 bases). The V end was cut by 0 bases, the J end by 4 bases, with 6 bases between. Germline-derived CDR1 and CDR2 are MNHEY and SMNVEV (reference sequence). The CDR3 runs to 13 residues. This chain's CDR3 is CASSLSTGYGYTF. For the CDR3, the DNA is TGTGCCAGCAGTTTATCAACAGGCTATGGCTACACCTTC.

This chain connects TRBV6-6 to TRBJ1-5; TRBD1 might be the D (6 bases). V lost 6 bases and J 3 bases, leaving 12 bases between the germline ends. Germline-derived CDR1 and CDR2 are MNHNY and SVGAGI (reference sequence). The length of the CDR3 is 14 residues. The CDR3 DNA reads as TGTGCCAGCAGGGGGGACACCAACAATCAGCCCCAGCATTTT. Encoded protein: CASRGDTNNQPQHF.

The sample holds a few counts of this clone. This chain joins TRBV18 and TRBJ2-7, with TRBD2 identical over 9 bases. The CDR3 sequence is 16 residues long. CDR1 and CDR2 from the germline V gene are KGHSH and LQKENI. The trim removed 0 bases at V and 2 bases at J, leaving 5 bases unmatched. The DNA for the CDR3 is TGTGCCAGCTCACCACCACTAGCGGGTCAGGCCTACGAGCAGTACTTC. Translated, it gives CASSPPLAGQAYEQYF.

This clone was detected only a few times. The chain recombines TRBV6-1 with TRBJ1-2, with no clear D. There are 13 residues in the CDR3. V lost 2 bases to trimming and J lost 8 bases, with 12 bases between them. Germline loops: CDR1 MNHNS, CDR2 SASEGT. CDR3 region: CASSELGSGGYTF. The CDR3 DNA reads TGTGCCAGCAGTGAACTCGGTAGCGGAGGCTACACCTTC.

This chain links TRBV30 with TRBJ1-2; D uncertain. Germline CDR1 reads GTSNPN; CDR2 reads SVGIG (reference sequence). V was shortened by 0 bases and J by 11 bases, with 16 bases between the two germline ends. The CDR3 has 13 residues. CDR3 sequence: CAWSVLWTPRYTF. CDR3 DNA: TGTGCCTGGAGTGTACTGTGGACTCCCAGGTACACCTTC.

The chain joins TRBV23-1 to TRBJ1-2; 7 bases are shared with TRBD1. TRBV23-1 is flagged as an ORF with uncertain function. V trimming: 3 bases; J trimming: 4 bases; junction bases outside the gene matches: 20. The CDR3 runs to 19 residues. This chain's CDR3 is CASSHPGRERGHMGYGYTF. The CDR3, as DNA: TGCGCCAGCAGTCACCCCGGTCGCGAAAGGGGGCATATGGGCTATGGCTACACCTTC.

The gene calls are TRBV19 and TRBJ1-1; D is possibly TRBD1 (6 bases). The V and J ends lost 4 bases and 7 bases respectively, with 13 bases between them. This CDR3 is 13 amino acids long. The germline V gene has CDR1 LNHDA and CDR2 SQIVND (reference sequence). The CDR3: CASSTIQGSEAFF. CDR3 sequence (DNA): TGTGCCAGTAGTACCATCCAGGGGAGTGAAGCTTTCTTT.

This rearrangement joins TRBV9 to TRBJ2-1; 8 positions match TRBD2. This CDR3 contains 15 residues. Germline assignment: CDR1 SGDLS and CDR2 YYNGEE. V shed 4 bases, J shed 7 bases, and the junction held 10 bases outside the gene matches. CDR3 residues: CASSSGLERANEQFF. The CDR3 DNA sequence: TGTGCCAGCAGCTCGGGACTAGAGCGGGCAAATGAGCAGTTCTTC.

This clone has only one observation. The V gene is TRBV4-1, the J gene TRBJ1-3; D is uncertain. This CDR3 is built from 18 residues. CDR1 and CDR2 from the germline V gene are MGHRA and YSYEKL. Trimming removed 1 base from V and 3 bases from J, with 19 bases in between. CDR3 nucleotide sequence: TGCGCCAGCAGCCAAGTGCATCGTACCTTGAGCTTTGGAAACACCATATATTTT. This sequence encodes CASSQVHRTLSFGNTIYF.

The rearrangement joins TRBV7-2 to TRBJ2-5; 15 bases match TRBD2. Germline CDR1 SGHTA, CDR2 FQGNSA. The CDR3 is 14 amino acids. The V gene end was trimmed by 5 bases and the J gene end by 9 bases; junction bases not matched to a gene: 4. The chain's CDR3 is CASSPGLAGGPQYF. CDR3 in DNA: TGTGCCAGCAGCCCGGGACTAGCGGGGGGCCCCCAGTACTTC.

The CDR3: CASRGAASTDTQYF. As DNA, the CDR3 is TGTGCCAGCCGTGGAGCGGCCTCAACAGATACGCAGTATTTT. The chain has TRBV5-4 and TRBJ2-3; tentatively, D is TRBD2 (5 bases). Trimming cost V 7 bases and J 3 bases, with 15 bases left between them. CDR1 and CDR2 (germline): SGHNT, YYREEE (reference sequence). The CDR3 loop spans 14 amino acids.

The rearrangement joins TRBV5-4 to TRBJ1-2, with D possibly TRBD1 on 5 matching bases. Germline CDR1 reads SGHNT; CDR2 reads YYREEE (reference sequence). The CDR3 consists of 14 residues. V dropped 4 bases and J dropped 4 bases, with 14 bases sitting between them. CDR3 in DNA: TGTGCCAGCAGCCCCAGGGAAGGAAGCTATGGCTACACCTTC. Encoded protein: CASSPREGSYGYTF.

The V and J genes are TRBV4-1 and TRBJ2-7; D remains ambiguous. Per germline, CDR1 MGHRA and CDR2 YSYEKL. Trimming shortened V by 0 bases and J by 4 bases, and 7 bases separated the two germline ends. The CDR3 contains 13 residues. This chain's CDR3 is CASSQEARYEQYF. In DNA, the CDR3 is TGCGCCAGCAGCCAAGAGGCTAGATACGAGCAGTACTTC.

This clone came up once. This sequence joins TRBV19 and TRBJ1-5; 9 nucleotides match TRBD1. The CDR3 covers 15 residues. J gave up 3 bases and V 7 bases, and 7 bases lay outside the gene matches. The germline V gene encodes CDR1 LNHDA and CDR2 SQIVND (reference sequence). CDR3 residues: CASKRDRAHNQPQHF. CDR3 nucleotides: TGTGCCAGTAAACGGGACAGGGCACACAATCAGCCCCAGCATTTT.

The chain recombines TRBV6-4 with TRBJ2-2; D may be TRBD2 (6 bases). Deletions cut 0 bases from V and 5 bases from J, with 10 bases between. Per the germline V gene, CDR1 is MRHNA and CDR2 is SNTAGT. The CDR3 spans 15 residues. The CDR3 bases are TGTGCCAGCAGTGACTCGAAGGAGGGAACCGGGGAGCTGTTTTTT. Translation: CASSDSKEGTGELFF.

The V call is TRBV7-9, the J call TRBJ2-5; 7 bases line up with TRBD1. Judging by the DNA end, TRBJ2-7 fits better; the J call may be wrong. The CDR3 has 13 amino acids. Per germline, CDR1 SEHNR and CDR2 FQNEAQ (reference sequence). The DNA of the CDR3 is TGTGCCAGCAGCTTGGGACAGTACAACGAGCAGTACTTC. This gives the protein CASSLGQYNEQYF.

This chain joins TRBV6-5 and TRBJ1-2; the D gene is possibly TRBD1 (5 bases). V was pared by 2 bases and J by 7 bases, with 8 bases between. CDR1 and CDR2 from the germline V gene are MNHEY and SVGAGI. The CDR3 is made up of 12 amino acids. CDR3 DNA sequence: TGTGCCAGCAGTTACAGGGGCGGTGGCTACACCTTC. It yields the protein CASSYRGGGYTF.

In its sample, this clone was seen a few times. Distinct nucleotide sequences in the sample also encode this CDR3. The chain uses TRBV5-1 and TRBJ2-5, with no clear D. CDR3 length equals 12 residues. Germline V CDR1 and CDR2: SGHRS, YFSETQ. V gave up 0 bases and J gave up 5 bases, with 5 bases separating them. The CDR3 here is CASSLAGETQYF. CDR3 nucleotide sequence: TGCGCCAGCAGCTTGGCCGGGGAGACCCAGTACTTC. Combining the CDR3 with reference TRBV5-1 and TRBJ2-5 gives the whole variable domain KAGVTQTPRYLIKTRGQQVTLSCSPISGHRSVSWYQQTPGQGLQFLFEYFSETQRNKGNFPGRFSGRQFSNSRSEMNVSTLELGDSALYLCASSLAGETQYFGPGTRLLVL.

The chain links TRBV6-1 to TRBJ2-5; the match to TRBD1 covers 7 bases. The CDR3 is 15 residues long. V was clipped by 6 bases and J by 3 bases; unmatched bases: 10. The germline V gene encodes CDR1 MNHNS and CDR2 SASEGT. DNA for the CDR3: TGTGCCAGCAGCCCCGTCGGAACAGGGGAAGAGACCCAGTACTTC. The encoded protein is CASSPVGTGEETQYF.

The J gene is TRBJ2-5, the V gene TRBV6-5, with D tentatively TRBD2 (6 bases). V shed 5 bases and J shed 8 bases, with 21 bases lying between them. Germline V CDR1 and CDR2: MNHEY, SVGAGI. The CDR3 extends over 15 amino acids. CDR3 nucleotides: TGTGCCAGCAGTACCCGGGGGTTAGCGGTGATAACCCAGTACTTC. Protein product: CASSTRGLAVITQYF.

The DNA of the CDR3 is TGTGCCAGCAGGCTAAGACCGGGACAGAAGAACACTGAAGCTTTCTTT. Translated: CASRLRPGQKNTEAFF. The chain joins TRBV27 to TRBJ1-1; 7 bases agree with TRBD1. V was clipped by 6 bases and J by 1 base; unmatched bases: 11. CDR1 and CDR2 from the germline V gene are MNHEY and SMNVEV (reference sequence). The CDR3 is 16 amino acids.

On this clone: One end of the junction varies from germline; a read error may be responsible. V is TRBV7-9 and J is TRBJ1-2; 12 bases line up with TRBD1. The CDR3 runs to 14 residues. Germline lookup yields CDR1 SEHNR and CDR2 FQNEAQ (reference sequence). CDR3 sequence: CSSSWGQGADGYTF. The CDR3 DNA reads as TGTTCCAGCAGCTGGGGACAGGGGGCTGATGGCTACACCTTC. The full variable domain, completed using reference TRBV7-9 and TRBJ1-2, is DTGVSQNPRHKITKRGQNVTFRCDPISEHNRLYWYRQTLGQGPEFLTYFQNEAQLEKSRLLSDRFSAERPKGSFSTLEIQRTEQGDSAMYLCSSSWGQGADGYTFGSGTRLTVV.

The chain uses TRBV5-1 and TRBJ2-2; tentatively, D is TRBD2 (5 bases). The V end was cut by 7 bases, the J end by 5 bases, with 6 bases between. In germline, CDR1 is SGHRS, CDR2 YFSETQ. There are 11 residues in the CDR3. CDR3 protein: CASGGTGELFF. CDR3 in DNA: TGCGCCAGCGGCGGGACCGGGGAGCTGTTTTTT.

In this sample, this clone turned up once. The genes are TRBV7-2 and TRBJ1-4; 7 bases fit TRBD1. The CDR3 is made up of 14 amino acids. V gave up 4 bases and J gave up 7 bases; unmatched junction bases: 6. Germline V gene lookup returns CDR1 SGHTA and CDR2 FQGNSA. Written as DNA, the CDR3 is TGTGCCAGCAGCTCGACAGGGTCTCGTGAAAAACTGTTTTTT. Its protein is CASSSTGSREKLFF.